Each of the 26 T cell receptor beta chains below was sequenced from the same sample in a study of cytomegalovirus exposure and HLA in healthy donors. 60 Vbeta and 13 Jbeta primers were used in PCR. TCRdb's table, derived via immunoSEQ multiplex PCR, lists solely in-frame clones and lacks some. The sample includes 150,000 to 200,000 clones, over 70% seen only once; the top ten take 1.3% to 1.5%. Sample: PBMCs. These receptors all stem from a woman under 40 in good health and CMV-seronegative.

Concerning this clone itself: Additional DNA sequences in this sample encode the identical CDR3. CDR3 amino acids: CASSLVGGEAFF. For the CDR3, the DNA is TGTGCCAGCAGCTTAGTCGGCGGGGAAGCTTTCTTT. The V call is TRBV11-2, the J call TRBJ1-1; D remains ambiguous. The CDR3 covers 12 residues. V was trimmed by 1 base and J by 8 bases, leaving 8 bases between them. Germline-derived CDR1 and CDR2 are SGHAT and FQNNGV.

This clone has just a few counts. The genes are TRBV5-5 and TRBJ1-4; no clear D gene. V lost 2 bases and J lost 8, with 10 bases in between. The V gene's germline CDR1 is SGHKS and CDR2 YYEKEE (reference sequence). CDR3 size: 13 residues. The CDR3 sequence: CASSFLNSEKLFF. CDR3 DNA sequence: TGTGCCAGCAGCTTTCTTAACTCGGAAAAACTGTTTTTT.

The chain employs TRBV6-5 and TRBJ2-7, with D possibly TRBD2 on 6 matching bases. CDR1 is MNHEY and CDR2 is SVGAGI in the germline V gene. The V end was cut by 2 bases, the J end by 7 bases, with 6 bases between. The CDR3 is 11 amino acids. For the CDR3, the DNA is TGTGCCAGCAGTTACGGGGGGGAGCAGTACTTC. As protein: CASSYGGEQYF.

The J gene is TRBJ2-5, the V gene TRBV5-6; TRBD2 aligns across 8 bases. J was trimmed by 5 bases and V by 4 bases; bases with no gene match: 10. This CDR3 spans 15 amino acids. The germline gives CDR1 SGHDT, CDR2 YYEEEE. The CDR3 loop is CASSLPGLGWETQYF. CDR3 nucleotides: TGTGCCAGCAGCCTACCGGGACTAGGTTGGGAGACCCAGTACTTC.

The chain recombines TRBV2 with TRBJ1-1; no clear D gene. Trimming shortened V by 8 bases and J by 6 bases, and 19 bases separated the two germline ends. The CDR3 is made up of 14 amino acids. Germline V gene sequence: CDR1 SNHLY, CDR2 FYNNEI. This CDR3 reads CASRPPFLRAEAFF. CDR3 nucleotides: TGTGCCAGCCGACCCCCTTTCCTTCGGGCTGAAGCTTTCTTT.

This sequence joins TRBV30 and TRBJ2-7; D is undetermined. V was pared by 5 bases and J by 1 base, with 6 bases between. The CDR3 covers 11 residues. CDR1 and CDR2 (germline): GTSNPN, SVGIG (reference sequence). The CDR3 nucleotides read TGTGCCTGGGGCCAATCCTACGAGCAGTACTTC. Its protein is CAWGQSYEQYF.

The chain uses TRBV7-6 and TRBJ1-1; D unresolved. The CDR3 totals 13 residues. V was pared by 2 bases and J by 7 bases, with 11 bases between. CDR1 SGHVS and CDR2 FNYEAQ come from the germline V gene. The CDR3 is CASSLSKSGEAFF. CDR3 nucleotide sequence: TGTGCCAGCAGCTTAAGTAAATCCGGTGAAGCTTTCTTT.

This clone has just a few counts. CDR3 DNA sequence: TGTGCCAGCAGCTTAGGGACAGGGGACTATGGCTACACCTTC. Encoded protein: CASSLGTGDYGYTF. The chain couples TRBV13 to TRBJ1-2, with 8 bases lining up with TRBD1. Unmatched junction bases numbered 0, after V lost 0 bases and J lost 3 bases. This CDR3 has 14 residues. The V gene's germline CDR1 is PRHDT and CDR2 FYEKMQ (reference sequence).

The rearrangement links TRBV6-5 to TRBJ1-2, with D possibly matching TRBD1 (5 bases). This CDR3 is 15 amino acids long. Germline lookup yields CDR1 MNHEY and CDR2 SVGAGI. The ends were cut back, 5 bases at V and 5 bases at J, with 18 bases in the middle. In nucleotides, the CDR3 is TGTGCCAGCAGTACGCCCTGGGGGGACGGTTATGGCTACACCTTC. This gives the protein CASSTPWGDGYGYTF.

This clone was found a few times. V is TRBV18 and J is TRBJ1-4; D possibly corresponds to TRBD1 (6 bases). The germline gives CDR1 KGHSH, CDR2 LQKENI. The length of the CDR3 is 13 residues. The V end was cut by 2 bases, the J end by 5 bases, with 6 bases between. The CDR3 nucleotides are TGTGCCAGCTCACCAACAGGGAATGAAAAACTGTTTTTT. Translation gives CASSPTGNEKLFF.

In this sample, this clone turned up a few times. The chain couples TRBV2 to TRBJ2-1; no clear D. CDR1 and CDR2 (germline): SNHLY, FYNNEI. This CDR3 comprises 16 residues. V lost 4 bases and J 10 bases, leaving 23 bases between the germline ends. CDR3 sequence reads: CASSAETLLLKSEQFF. The CDR3 coding sequence is TGTGCCAGCAGTGCTGAAACTCTACTCCTTAAGTCCGAGCAGTTCTTC. The whole variable domain, filled in from reference TRBV2 and TRBJ2-1, reads EPEVTQTPSHQVTQMGQEVILRCVPISNHLYFYWYRQILGQKVEFLVSFYNNEISEKSEIFDDQFSVERPDGSNFTLKIRSTKLEDSAMYFCASSAETLLLKSEQFFGPGTRLTVL.

The genes are TRBV7-3 and TRBJ2-1, with 10 bases lining up with TRBD2. V was pared by 5 bases and J by 3 bases, with 4 bases of the junction left unmatched. The CDR3 consists of 15 residues. CDR1 and CDR2 from the germline V gene are SGHTA and FQGTGA. The chain's CDR3 is CASSPRLAGYNEQFF. The CDR3 nucleotides are TGTGCCAGCAGCCCACGACTAGCGGGCTACAATGAGCAGTTCTTC. Full variable domain (remainder filled in from reference TRBV7-3 and TRBJ2-1): GAGVSQTPSNKVTEKGKYVELRCDPISGHTALYWYRQSLGQGPEFLIYFQGTGAADDSGLPNDRFFAVRPEGSVSTLKIQRTERGDSAVYLCASSPRLAGYNEQFFGPGTRLTVL.

There are a few counts of this clone. The V and J genes are TRBV2 and TRBJ2-1; 8 nucleotides agree with TRBD1. Germline V CDR1 and CDR2: SNHLY, FYNNEI. The length of the CDR3 is 17 residues. With 4 bases clipped from V and 7 bases from J, the junction kept 15 bases outside the gene matches. CDR3 sequence reads: CASSVMGSGTGLNEQFF. The CDR3 DNA reads as TGTGCCAGCAGTGTGATGGGATCCGGGACAGGCCTTAATGAGCAGTTCTTC.

The CDR3 DNA follows: TGTGCCAGCAGCAGACAGGGATATGGCTACACCTTC. This translates into CASSRQGYGYTF. The chain is built from TRBV5-6 and TRBJ1-2, with 7 bases fitting TRBD1. This CDR3 region has 12 residues. The V segment lost 4 bases and the J segment 5 bases; nucleotides outside the gene matches: 2. Germline V CDR1 and CDR2: SGHDT, YYEEEE. Full variable domain (missing parts from reference TRBV5-6 and TRBJ1-2): DAGVTQSPTHLIKTRGQQVTLRCSPKSGHDTVSWYQQALGQGPQFIFQYYEEEERQRGNFPDRFSGHQFPNYSSELNVNALLLGDSALYLCASSRQGYGYTFGSGTRLTVV.

V is TRBV30 and J is TRBJ2-3; 8 bases agree with TRBD2. The CDR3 is 16 amino acids. Per germline, CDR1 GTSNPN and CDR2 SVGIG (reference sequence). V gave up 2 bases and J gave up 4 bases; unmatched junction bases: 11. CDR3 DNA: TGTGCCTGGAGTCATTGGATTAGCGGGACACCAGATACGCAGTATTTT. Amino acids: CAWSHWISGTPDTQYF.

The rearrangement uses TRBV19 and TRBJ1-1; no clear D. Germline values: CDR1 LNHDA, CDR2 SQIVND (reference sequence). The CDR3 covers 13 residues. Trimming removed 3 bases at V and 1 base at J, with 6 bases between. The CDR3 nucleotides read TGTGCCAGTAGTATGTGGGCGAACACTGAAGCTTTCTTT. Translation gives CASSMWANTEAFF.

The V call is TRBV27, the J call TRBJ2-7; D might be TRBD1 (6 bases). CDR1 is MNHEY, CDR2 SMNVEV, per germline (reference sequence). V gave up 5 bases and J gave up 0 bases, with 17 bases separating them. The CDR3 has 16 residues. The CDR3 spells CASSPTPRGSSYEQYF. CDR3 DNA sequence: TGTGCCAGCAGTCCGACTCCCAGGGGAAGCTCCTACGAGCAGTACTTC.

This clone appeared once. This chain links TRBV5-5 with TRBJ1-2; D unclear. Trimming cost V 0 bases and J 1 base, with 10 bases left between them. The CDR3 is 15 amino acids. CDR1 is SGHKS and CDR2 is YYEKEE in the germline V gene (reference sequence). The DNA for the CDR3 is TGTGCCAGCAGCTTGGCAGGTCCCCTTAACTATGGCTACACCTTC. This gives the protein CASSLAGPLNYGYTF.

The DNA of the CDR3 is TGTGCTAGTGGTTACGGACAGATCTATGGCTACACCTTC. Protein product: CASGYGQIYGYTF. The chain couples TRBV12-5 to TRBJ1-2, with D maybe TRBD1 (6 bases). V lost 4 bases to trimming and J lost 4 bases, with 10 bases between them. The CDR3 length is 13 residues. Germline-derived CDR1 and CDR2 are LGHNT and FRNRAP.

The chain links TRBV6-1 to TRBJ1-1, with a weak D call TRBD1 (6 bases). CDR1 and CDR2 (germline): MNHNS, SASEGT. Deletions cut 4 bases from V and 4 bases from J, with 7 bases between. The CDR3 runs to 12 residues. The CDR3 spells CASSVQGTEAFF. CDR3 sequence (DNA): TGTGCCAGCAGTGTACAGGGCACTGAAGCTTTCTTT.

In the case of this clone: Germline and junction disagree at one end, which may indicate a read error. The chain carries TRBV15 and TRBJ2-2; 8 bases are shared with TRBD1. Germline V gene data show CDR1 as LNHNV and CDR2 as YYDKDF (reference sequence). This CDR3 contains 15 residues. CDR3 sequence: CAIRQGASNTGGLFF. The CDR3 bases are TGTGCCATTCGGCAGGGGGCGAGTAACACCGGGGGGCTGTTTTTT.

The J gene is TRBJ2-7, the V gene TRBV10-3; D may be TRBD2 (8 bases). This CDR3 region has 15 residues. Trimming shortened V by 10 bases and J by 4 bases, and 23 bases separated the two germline ends. The germline CDR1 and CDR2 sequences are ENHRY and SYGVKD. CDR3 nucleotides: TGTGCCACCGGGGGGGGGCAGGGGGATCGGTACGAGCAGTACTTC. It is translated as CATGGGQGDRYEQYF.

This chain connects TRBV18 to TRBJ2-7; a weak D match, TRBD2 (6 bases). This CDR3 contains 14 residues. The germline V and J ends were trimmed by 3 bases and 5 bases, with 14 bases remaining between them. Germline V gene data show CDR1 as KGHSH and CDR2 as LQKENI. The DNA of the CDR3 is TGTGCCAGCTCACCGATCTCGGGGGACCACGAGCAGTACTTC. Translating it yields CASSPISGDHEQYF.

CDR3 bases: TGTGCCTGGAGCGCGGGAGGGGTGTCTGATACGCAGTATTTT. Translating gives CAWSAGGVSDTQYF. This chain connects TRBV30 to TRBJ2-3; 9 bases map to TRBD2. The CDR3 totals 14 residues. Germline V gene lookup returns CDR1 GTSNPN and CDR2 SVGIG (reference sequence). With V trimmed by 3 bases and J by 6 bases, 7 bases remained unmatched.

The V and J genes are TRBV5-1 and TRBJ2-7; 7 bases map to TRBD1. Germline V gene sequence: CDR1 SGHRS, CDR2 YFSETQ. J gave up 0 bases and V 5 bases, and 8 bases lay outside the gene matches. The CDR3 runs to 15 residues. Here the CDR3 reads CASRLLQGSSYEQYF. Here the CDR3 DNA reads TGCGCCAGCAGATTATTACAGGGGAGCTCCTACGAGCAGTACTTC. The variable domain in full, completed from reference TRBV5-1 and TRBJ2-7, reads KAGVTQTPRYLIKTRGQQVTLSCSPISGHRSVSWYQQTPGQGLQFLFEYFSETQRNKGNFPGRFSGRQFSNSRSEMNVSTLELGDSALYLCASRLLQGSSYEQYFGPGTRLTVT.

Turning to this clone: This sample includes further DNA sequences coding for the same CDR3. V and J are TRBV5-1 and TRBJ1-4; D may be TRBD1 (5 bases). The CDR3 consists of 14 residues. Germline CDR1 is SGHRS and CDR2 is YFSETQ. The V end was cut by 0 bases, the J end by 8 bases, with 11 bases between. CDR3 sequence reads: CASSLGQGGEKLFF. The DNA for the CDR3 is TGCGCCAGCAGCTTGGGTCAGGGAGGAGAAAAACTGTTTTTT.